The clone carrying this T cell receptor beta chain occurred many times. Its antigen is unidentified. These data are taken from a study of T cells in Graves' hyperthyroidism and ophthalmopathy. There are 11 residues in the CDR3. CDR1 is MNHEY, CDR2 SMNVEV, per germline (reference sequence). Trimming pared 6 bases from V and 4 bases from J, leaving 6 bases between. Notes on the study in general: Appearing also in blood were most of the thyroid clonotypes expanded above 0.001.

The investigators amplified TCR beta CDR3 regions from RNA transcripts. The TCR CDR3 was amplified in a first-round RT-PCR using the HTBI primer set. TCRdb re-called the multiplex PCR reads with MiXCR, one entry per CDR3 protein. The sample consists of over 300,000 distinct CDR3 sequences, more than 11% of them appearing once. The source material was blood. The sequence came from a woman aged 60 to 75 with Graves' hyperthyroidism. The chain employs TRBV27 and TRBJ1-2; D gene ambiguous. In nucleotides, the CDR3 is TGTGCCAGCAGCCTCCCCTATGGCTACACCTTC. As protein: CASSLPYGYTF.